A selection of T cell receptor beta chains follows, all from one sample in a study of immune evolution from preneoplasia to lung adenocarcinoma. The method was immunoSEQ multiplex PCR; TCRdb's version includes in-frame clones alone and lacks a portion of them. This table holds about 6,300 clones, 60% to 80% found once. The source material was FFPE minimally invasive lung adenocarcinoma tissue. These receptors were taken from a person between 65 and 79 years old with lung adenocarcinoma. Both conserved end residues are part of each CDR3. A D gene is named only where the DNA matches it firmly. Expanded clones are given a class, and other clones once, few, many or no size at all.

>once|TRBV5-1|.|TRBJ2-7
CASRSLTVLSYEQYF
TGCGCCAGCAGGTCTTTGACAGTCCTCTCCTACGAGCAGTACTTC
>.|TRBV5-1|TRBD2|TRBJ2-5
CASSYGLADQETQYF
TGCGCCAGCAGCTACGGACTAGCAGACCAAGAGACCCAGTACTTC
>few|TRBV5-8|.|TRBJ1-1
CASSLFTDMNTEAFF
TGTGCCAGCAGCTTGTTTACAGACATGAACACTGAAGCTTTCTTT
>.|TRBV7-2|TRBD2|TRBJ2-7
CASSQTSGSLDEQYF
TGTGCCAGCAGCCAAACTAGCGGGAGCCTCGACGAGCAGTACTTC
>.|TRBV19|TRBD2|TRBJ2-1
CASSIDPTSGNEQFF
TGTGCCAGTAGTATAGATCCGACTAGCGGGAATGAGCAGTTCTTC
>.|TRBV6-5|.|TRBJ2-7
CASKGGGYEQYF
TGTGCCAGCAAGGGGGGCGGGTACGAGCAGTACTTC
>once|TRBV9|.|TRBJ2-5
CASSSQGEETQYF
TGTGCCAGCAGTTCTCAGGGTGAAGAGACCCAGTACTTC
>few|TRBV5-1|TRBD2|TRBJ2-5
CASSSLAGGGQETQYF
TGCGCCAGCAGCTCGTTAGCGGGAGGAGGGCAAGAGACCCAGTACTTC
>.|TRBV6-1|TRBD1|TRBJ2-3
CASSGGQGWNTDTQYF
TGTGCCAGCAGTGGCGGACAGGGTTGGAACACAGATACGCAGTATTTT
>.|TRBV6-6|TRBD1|TRBJ2-2
CASSQTGVTGELFF
TGTGCCAGCAGTCAAACAGGGGTCACCGGGGAGCTGTTTTTT
>.|TRBV20-1|.|TRBJ2-1
CSALRGNEQFF
TGCAGTGCTCTCAGGGGAAATGAGCAGTTCTTC
>.|TRBV19|TRBD1|TRBJ1-4
CASKRGLNEKLFF
TGTGCCAGTAAAAGGGGGCTTAATGAAAAACTGTTTTTT
>.|TRBV7-9|TRBD1|TRBJ1-2
CASGQQGARGYTF
TGTGCCAGCGGACAACAGGGGGCGCGGGGCTACACCTTC
>.|TRBV7-8|TRBD1|TRBJ2-3
CASSSDRATDTQYF
TGTGCCAGCAGCTCGGACAGGGCCACAGATACGCAGTATTTT
>.|TRBV6-5|.|TRBJ1-2
CASGDRRYGYTF
TGTGCCAGCGGTGACAGGCGCTATGGCTACACCTTC
>large|TRBV7-6|TRBD2|TRBJ2-1
CASSEGLGNEQFF
TGTGCCAGCAGCGAGGGACTAGGAAATGAGCAGTTCTTC
>.|TRBV30|TRBD1|TRBJ1-5
CAWDRDDQPQHF
TGTGCCTGGGACAGGGATGATCAGCCCCAGCATTTT
>.|TRBV4-3|.|TRBJ1-2
CASSQDQQTIYGYTF
TGCGCCAGCAGCCAAGACCAACAGACCATCTATGGCTACACCTTC
>.|TRBV2|.|TRBJ1-1
CARQQGTNTEAFF
TGTGCCAGACAGCAGGGGACGAACACTGAAGCTTTCTTT
>.|TRBV29-1|TRBD2|TRBJ2-7
CSVEEQGTSGRYEQYF
TGCAGCGTTGAGGAACAGGGGACTAGCGGGAGGTACGAGCAGTACTTC
>few|TRBV6-5|.|TRBJ2-5
CASSYSVVGETQYF
TGTGCCAGCAGTTATTCTGTGGTGGGAGAGACCCAGTACTTC
>.|TRBV29-1|.|TRBJ2-7
CSVESGAGGRYEQYF
TGCAGCGTTGAAAGCGGGGCAGGGGGTCGCTACGAGCAGTACTTC
>.|TRBV28|.|TRBJ1-4
CASSPPRGKLFF
TGTGCCAGCAGTCCGCCCCGGGGAAAACTGTTTTTT
>large|TRBV19|TRBD1|TRBJ1-4
CASNPTGGGGEKLFF
TGTGCCAGTAACCCGACAGGGGGCGGTGGTGAAAAACTGTTTTTT
>.|TRBV14|.|TRBJ2-7
CASSQGAEQYF
TGTGCCAGCAGCCAAGGGGCCGAGCAGTACTTC
>.|TRBV7-9|.|TRBJ1-6
CASSPNPANSPLHF
TGTGCCAGCAGCCCCAACCCAGCGAATTCACCCCTCCACTTT
>.|TRBV2|.|TRBJ2-5
CANKLALQETQYF
TGTGCCAATAAACTAGCTCTACAAGAGACCCAGTACTTC
>.|TRBV15|.|TRBJ1-3
CATSFGPSGNTIYF
TGTGCCACCAGCTTCGGACCCTCTGGAAACACCATATATTTT
>few|TRBV9|.|TRBJ2-1
CASSVGRLQFF
TGTGCCAGCAGCGTAGGACGGTTGCAGTTCTTC
>.|TRBV11-2|TRBD2|TRBJ2-5
CASSLEGRLAGVAETQYF
TGTGCCAGCAGCTTAGAGGGTAGGCTAGCGGGAGTAGCAGAGACCCAGTACTTC
>.|TRBV30|.|TRBJ2-5
CAWSVLGTETQYF
TGTGCCTGGAGTGTTCTGGGCACCGAGACCCAGTACTTC
>.|TRBV18|.|TRBJ2-3
CASSKDTQYF
TGTGCCAGCTCAAAGGATACGCAGTATTTT
>few|TRBV27|TRBD1|TRBJ2-1
CASSSAWTGKNEQFF
TGTGCCAGCAGTTCAGCATGGACAGGGAAGAATGAGCAGTTCTTC
>.|TRBV5-1|.|TRBJ1-3
CASSLENRGRTSGNTIYF
TGCGCCAGCAGCTTGGAGAATCGGGGCAGGACCTCTGGAAACACCATATATTTT
>.|TRBV29-1|.|TRBJ2-5
CSVPRDGLETQYF
TGCAGCGTCCCACGGGACGGACTGGAGACCCAGTACTTC
>.|TRBV5-6|.|TRBJ1-2
CASSLAGNYGYTF
TGTGCCAGCAGCTTGGCAGGGAACTACGGCTACACCTTC
>.|TRBV19|TRBD1|TRBJ2-2
CASRIGQGPTGELFF
TGTGCCAGTAGGATAGGACAGGGGCCCACCGGGGAGCTGTTTTTT
>.|TRBV28|.|TRBJ1-2
CASKSDYGYTF
TGTGCCAGCAAATCAGACTACGGCTACACCTTC
>few|TRBV7-2|.|TRBJ2-2
CASSLDTGELFF
TGTGCCAGCAGCTTAGACACCGGGGAGCTGTTTTTT
>.|TRBV7-9|TRBD1|TRBJ2-1
CASSYRQGSNEQFF
TGTGCCAGCAGTTACCGACAGGGGAGTAATGAGCAGTTCTTC
>.|TRBV7-2|.|TRBJ2-5
CASSLDSLGTQYF
TGTGCCAGCAGCTTAGATTCTTTGGGGACCCAGTACTTC
>.|TRBV11-2|.|TRBJ2-7
CASRTQGGGYEQYF
TGTGCCAGCAGAACACAGGGGGGGGGCTACGAGCAGTACTTC
>.|TRBV5-1|.|TRBJ2-7
CASSLNQLSEQYF
TGCGCCAGCAGCCTGAATCAGTTGTCCGAGCAGTACTTC
>once|TRBV27|.|TRBJ1-2
CASSLSRGGLNGYTF
TGTGCCAGCAGTTTATCAAGGGGGGGGCTGAATGGCTACACCTTC
>.|TRBV7-2|TRBD2|TRBJ2-7
CASSSGSSGSDEQYF
TGTGCCAGCAGCTCGGGAAGTAGCGGGAGCGACGAGCAGTACTTC
>.|TRBV7-9|.|TRBJ2-2
CASRLDSYTGELFF
TGTGCCAGCAGATTGGACTCGTACACCGGGGAGCTGTTTTTT
>.|TRBV9|TRBD2|TRBJ2-2
CASSVGSSGGTSTGELFF
TGTGCCAGCAGCGTAGGGTCTAGCGGGGGGACTTCAACCGGGGAGCTGTTTTTT